This entry lists 30 T cell receptor beta chains sequenced from one sample in a study of blood T cell repertoires in COVID-19. Only in-frame clones appear in the TCRdb table, and some are missing; sequencing was by immunoSEQ multiplex PCR. Of some 360,000 clones listed, about nine tenths were seen once; the top ten hold 1%. The sequenced sample was PBMCs or T cells enriched from blood (not recorded which). Receptors were obtained from a woman aged 25-40 years who had been exposed to COVID-19.

The J gene is TRBJ2-3, the V gene TRBV5-1, with 11 bases fitting TRBD2. This CDR3 is 15 amino acids long. After removal of 2 bases from V and 4 bases from J, the junction contained 3 bases not matched to a gene. Germline V gives CDR1 SGHRS, CDR2 YFSETQ. CDR3 DNA: TGCGCCAGCAGCTTTAGCGGGAGGGGGGCAGATACGCAGTATTTT. Translated: CASSFSGRGADTQYF.

This clone occurred once. This chain links TRBV28 with TRBJ1-5, with D possibly matching TRBD1 (5 bases). Germline V gene sequence: CDR1 MDHEN, CDR2 SYDVKM. The CDR3 is 17 residues long. Trimming left V 8 bases short and J 0 bases short, with 20 bases between. The CDR3 loop is CASGPRQSRYSNQPQHF. CDR3 nucleotide sequence: TGTGCCAGCGGGCCACGACAGAGCAGATATAGCAATCAGCCCCAGCATTTT.

V gene TRBV18 combines with J gene TRBJ2-7; 11 bases agree with TRBD1. The J segment lost 4 bases and the V segment lost 3 bases, leaving 5 bases of the junction unmatched. This CDR3 contains 15 residues. Germline V gives CDR1 KGHSH, CDR2 LQKENI. The CDR3 DNA reads as TGTGCCAGCTCACCCACCGGGACAGGGGGGTACGAGCAGTACTTC. It codes for CASSPTGTGGYEQYF.

V usage is TRBV5-1 and J usage is TRBJ2-5, with a weak D call TRBD2 (5 bases). The CDR3 has 15 residues. The V gene's germline CDR1 is SGHRS and CDR2 YFSETQ. Trimming pared 0 bases from V and 4 bases from J, leaving 13 bases between. The CDR3 protein is CASSLGTGYRETQYF. The CDR3 bases are TGCGCCAGCAGCTTGGGAACGGGATATCGAGAGACCCAGTACTTC.

The V and J genes are TRBV5-8 and TRBJ1-2; D may be TRBD1 (6 bases). The germline V and J ends were trimmed by 3 bases and 3 bases, with 15 bases remaining between them. The CDR3 totals 15 residues. Germline CDR1 reads SGHTS; CDR2 reads YDEGEE. The CDR3, as DNA: TGTGCCAGCAGCTACTGGACAGTAGGGGACTATGGCTACACCTTC. Amino acids: CASSYWTVGDYGYTF.

This clone was recorded only once. The V and J genes are TRBV27 and TRBJ2-3; TRBD2 aligns across 7 bases. Germline loops: CDR1 MNHEY, CDR2 SMNVEV (reference sequence). The CDR3 sequence is 13 residues long. J gave up 5 bases and V 3 bases, and 2 bases lay outside the gene matches. The CDR3 bases are TGTGCCAGCAGTTTGGGGGGGATAGATACGCAGTATTTT. Its protein product is CASSLGGIDTQYF.

V usage is TRBV29-1 and J usage is TRBJ1-2; perhaps TRBD1 as D (5 bases). Trimming removed 3 bases from V and 4 bases from J, with 12 bases in between. This CDR3 region has 13 residues. CDR1 is SQVTM and CDR2 is ANQGSEA in the germline V gene. The CDR3 region has the DNA TGCAGCGTTGAGCAGGGTCGGAGCTATGGCTACACCTTC. It translates to CSVEQGRSYGYTF.

V usage is TRBV28 and J usage is TRBJ2-2, with 10 bases identical to TRBD2. The V gene's germline CDR1 is MDHEN and CDR2 SYDVKM. The CDR3 totals 18 residues. Trimming removed 6 bases from V and 0 bases from J; junction bases left unmatched: 10. The CDR3 DNA is TGTGCCAGCAGGGTAAGAGCGGGAGGGACTACGAACACCGGGGAGCTGTTTTTT. It is translated as CASRVRAGGTTNTGELFF.

The CDR3 nucleotides read TGTGCCAGCAGTAAGACTAGCTTCAGCTACAATGAGCAGTTCTTC. Translated: CASSKTSFSYNEQFF. The chain links TRBV6-5 to TRBJ2-1, with 7 bases lining up with TRBD2. Germline values: CDR1 MNHEY, CDR2 SVGAGI. The CDR3 runs 15 residues. With 5 bases clipped from V and 3 bases from J, the junction kept 7 bases outside the gene matches.

The chain links TRBV27 to TRBJ1-2, with 9 positions matching TRBD1. This CDR3 contains 15 residues. J gave up 7 bases and V 6 bases, and 12 bases lay outside the gene matches. Germline-derived CDR1 and CDR2 are MNHEY and SMNVEV (reference sequence). The CDR3 loop is CASSPGQGSFLGYTF. The DNA for the CDR3 is TGTGCCAGCAGCCCCGGACAGGGGTCGTTTCTTGGCTACACCTTC.

This sequence joins TRBV9 and TRBJ2-1; 14 bases align to TRBD2. After removal of 2 bases from V and 0 bases from J, the junction contained 10 bases not matched to a gene. The CDR3 is 20 amino acids. Looked up from germline, CDR1 is SGDLS and CDR2 is YYNGEE. Written as DNA, the CDR3 is TGTGCCAGCAGCGTTCCCGGACTAGCGGGAGGACGTAGCTCCTACAATGAGCAGTTCTTC. It is translated as CASSVPGLAGGRSSYNEQFF.

The genes are TRBV7-3 and TRBJ2-1, with 7 bases that match TRBD2. CDR3 length equals 13 residues. After removal of 5 bases from V and 4 bases from J, the junction contained 2 bases not matched to a gene. The germline gives CDR1 SGHTA, CDR2 FQGTGA. The DNA of the CDR3 is TGTGCCAGCAGCCCCGGGGGGTACAATGAGCAGTTCTTC. Its translation is CASSPGGYNEQFF.

This sequence joins TRBV3-1 (or the pseudogene TRBV3-2) and TRBJ2-3, with 11 bases matching TRBD2. This CDR3 contains 15 residues. With 1 base clipped from V and 6 bases from J, the junction kept 3 bases outside the gene matches. Germline V gene sequence: CDR1 LGHDT, CDR2 YNNKEL (reference sequence). For the CDR3, the DNA is TGTGCCAGCAGCCAAGGGGTAGCGGGAGGGGATACGCAGTATTTT. This sequence encodes CASSQGVAGGDTQYF.

The chain combines TRBV7-2 with TRBJ2-3; D unclear. CDR3 size: 14 residues. With 1 base removed from V and 4 bases from J, the gap between germline ends came to 9 bases. Germline assignment: CDR1 SGHTA and CDR2 FQGNSA. The CDR3 DNA is TGTGCCAGCAGCTTAGGGCTAGTACCAGATACGCAGTATTTT. It specifies CASSLGLVPDTQYF.

The chain couples TRBV18 to TRBJ2-7; possibly TRBD1 for D (5 bases). The CDR3 totals 13 residues. Trimming left V 3 bases short and J 5 bases short, with 11 bases between. CDR1 is KGHSH, CDR2 LQKENI, per germline. This CDR3 is CASSPREGHEQYF. CDR3 bases: TGTGCCAGCTCACCCAGGGAAGGCCACGAGCAGTACTTC. The whole variable domain, remainder taken from reference TRBV18 and TRBJ2-7, is NAGVMQNPRHLVRRRGQEARLRCSPMKGHSHVYWYRQLPEEGLKFMVYLQKENIIDESGMPKERFSAEFPKEGPSILRIQQVVRGDSAAYFCASSPREGHEQYFGPGTRLTVT.

The genes are TRBV7-2 and TRBJ1-5; D is undetermined. The germline CDR1 and CDR2 sequences are SGHTA and FQGNSA. The V gene lost 1 base and the J gene lost 5 bases, with 6 bases spanning the gap. The CDR3 is 13 residues long. As DNA, the CDR3 is TGTGCCAGCAGCTTAGACAGCCATCAGCCCCAGCATTTT. Amino acids: CASSLDSHQPQHF. The full variable domain, in which reference TRBV7-2 and TRBJ1-5 provide the parts outside the CDR3, is GAGVSQSPSNKVTEKGKDVELRCDPISGHTALYWYRQSLGQGLEFLIYFQGNSAPDKSGLPSDRFSAERTGGSVSTLTIQRTQQEDSAVYLCASSLDSHQPQHFGDGTRLSIL.

This clone was seen a handful of times. The rearrangement joins TRBV27 to TRBJ2-1; possible D gene TRBD2, 6 bases. Germline-derived CDR1 and CDR2 are MNHEY and SMNVEV (reference sequence). V was pared by 3 bases and J by 5 bases, with 20 bases between. The CDR3 spans 17 residues. The CDR3 spells CASSFPAGKGPNNEQFF. In DNA form, the CDR3 reads TGTGCCAGCAGTTTTCCGGCGGGAAAAGGGCCTAACAATGAGCAGTTCTTC.

The J gene is TRBJ1-1, the V gene TRBV5-5; no firm D call. The CDR3 is 13 residues long. The germline gives CDR1 SGHKS, CDR2 YYEKEE (reference sequence). V lost 2 bases and J lost 2, with 7 bases in between. The CDR3, as DNA: TGTGCCAGCAGCTTTATGGGCAACACTGAAGCTTTCTTT. As protein: CASSFMGNTEAFF.

Regarding this clone: The identical CDR3 is also encoded by other nucleotide sequences in the sample. The chain uses TRBV19 and TRBJ2-7, with D maybe TRBD1 (6 bases). The germline V gene encodes CDR1 LNHDA and CDR2 SQIVND (reference sequence). The CDR3 runs 13 residues. V was shortened by 1 base and J by 4 bases, with 8 bases between the two germline ends. The CDR3 protein is CASSIGQGYEQYF. CDR3 nucleotides: TGTGCCAGTAGTATAGGGCAGGGGTACGAGCAGTACTTC.

The V call is TRBV28, the J call TRBJ2-7, with TRBD2 matching 8 bases. The ends lost 7 bases at V and 0 bases at J; junction bases unmatched: 8. CDR3 length: 15 amino acids. The germline V gene encodes CDR1 MDHEN and CDR2 SYDVKM. This chain's CDR3 is CASNSPGGSSYEQYF. The CDR3 nucleotides read TGTGCCAGCAATTCCCCGGGAGGGAGCTCCTACGAGCAGTACTTC.

DNA for the CDR3: TGTGCCAGCAGCCAAGGAATAGCGGGAGTAAACACCGGGGAGCTGTTTTTT. Translating it yields CASSQGIAGVNTGELFF. This chain joins TRBV4-2 and TRBJ2-2; 9 nucleotides match TRBD2. The J segment lost 2 bases and the V segment lost 1 base, leaving 5 bases of the junction unmatched. The CDR3 length is 17 residues. In germline, CDR1 is LGHNA, CDR2 YNFKEQ.

The chain employs TRBV2 and TRBJ2-5, with D perhaps matching TRBD1 (6 bases). In germline, CDR1 is SNHLY, CDR2 FYNNEI. There are 13 residues in the CDR3. V was shortened by 10 bases and J by 4 bases, with 16 bases between the two germline ends. CDR3 amino acids: CATRARGRETQYF. CDR3 coding DNA: TGTGCCACCCGTGCGAGGGGGAGAGAGACCCAGTACTTC.

The chain couples TRBV18 to TRBJ2-5; TRBD2 aligns across 8 bases. CDR1 KGHSH and CDR2 LQKENI come from the germline V gene. V trimming: 6 bases; J trimming: 3 bases; junction bases outside the gene matches: 12. The CDR3 is 16 amino acids. CDR3 amino acids: CASSSGRLALKETQYF. CDR3 sequence (DNA): TGTGCCAGCTCCAGTGGGCGACTAGCGCTGAAAGAGACCCAGTACTTC.

This sequence joins TRBV11-2 and TRBJ2-7; 8 bases fit TRBD1. The CDR3 sequence is 14 residues long. The V and J ends lost 1 base and 5 bases, in that order; junction bases with no gene match: 4. CDR1 and CDR2 from the germline V gene are SGHAT and FQNNGV. CDR3 sequence reads: CASSLGQGRNEQYF. The CDR3 DNA reads as TGTGCCAGCAGCTTAGGACAGGGGAGGAACGAGCAGTACTTC. The variable domain in full, with the rest retrieved from reference TRBV11-2 and TRBJ2-7, is EAGVAQSPRYKIIEKRQSVAFWCNPISGHATLYWYQQILGQGPKLLIQFQNNGVVDDSQLPKDRFSAERLKGVDSTLKIQPAKLEDSAVYLCASSLGQGRNEQYFGPGTRLTVT.

The V call is TRBV3-1 (or the pseudogene TRBV3-2), the J call TRBJ1-3, with D maybe TRBD1 (5 bases). Deletions cut 3 bases from V and 2 bases from J, with 14 bases between. The germline CDR1 and CDR2 sequences are LGHDT and YNNKEL (reference sequence). The CDR3 runs 16 residues. The CDR3 nucleotides are TGTGCCAGCAGCCATTTTACAGGTTATGCTGGAAACACCATATATTTT. It specifies CASSHFTGYAGNTIYF.

This clone occurred once. The chain recombines TRBV6-6 with TRBJ2-1; a weak D match, TRBD2 (6 bases). Germline CDR1 reads MNHNY; CDR2 reads SVGAGI (reference sequence). V was trimmed by 10 bases and J by 2 bases, leaving 12 bases between them. The CDR3 loop spans 13 amino acids. The CDR3 bases are TGTGCCACCCTTAGCGGCCCCTACAATGAGCAGTTCTTC. Its translation: CATLSGPYNEQFF.

The chain employs TRBV18 and TRBJ2-3; tentatively, D is TRBD1 (6 bases). Germline loops: CDR1 KGHSH, CDR2 LQKENI. This CDR3 is 15 amino acids long. V shed 0 bases and J shed 2 bases, with 9 bases lying between them. CDR3 residues: CASSPPGQFTDTQYF. The CDR3 coding sequence is TGTGCCAGCTCACCACCGGGACAATTCACAGATACGCAGTATTTT.

The rearrangement uses TRBV25-1 and TRBJ2-1; D is perhaps TRBD1 (6 bases). The CDR3 contains 14 residues. From germline, CDR1 is MGHDK and CDR2 SYGVNS. V was cut by 3 bases and J by 6 bases, with 12 bases left in between. CDR3 residues: CASSDPRGSNEQFF. In nucleotides, the CDR3 is TGTGCCAGCAGTGACCCCAGGGGTAGCAATGAGCAGTTCTTC.

This clone was recorded once. The V gene is TRBV6-5, the J gene TRBJ2-5; the match to TRBD1 covers 7 bases. The V and J ends lost 8 bases and 8 bases, in that order; junction bases with no gene match: 11. In germline, CDR1 is MNHEY, CDR2 SVGAGI. The CDR3 is made up of 13 amino acids. For the CDR3, the DNA is TGTGCCAGCGATGTAGGGGGCCTCGGAACCCAGTACTTC. Residues: CASDVGGLGTQYF.

The rearrangement uses TRBV11-1 and TRBJ2-3; D is undetermined. This CDR3 has 12 residues. The V and J ends lost 5 bases and 3 bases respectively, with 6 bases between them. Per germline, CDR1 SGHAT and CDR2 FQDESV (reference sequence). The CDR3 region is CASSPATDTQYF. The CDR3 DNA reads TGTGCCAGCAGCCCAGCGACAGATACGCAGTATTTT.